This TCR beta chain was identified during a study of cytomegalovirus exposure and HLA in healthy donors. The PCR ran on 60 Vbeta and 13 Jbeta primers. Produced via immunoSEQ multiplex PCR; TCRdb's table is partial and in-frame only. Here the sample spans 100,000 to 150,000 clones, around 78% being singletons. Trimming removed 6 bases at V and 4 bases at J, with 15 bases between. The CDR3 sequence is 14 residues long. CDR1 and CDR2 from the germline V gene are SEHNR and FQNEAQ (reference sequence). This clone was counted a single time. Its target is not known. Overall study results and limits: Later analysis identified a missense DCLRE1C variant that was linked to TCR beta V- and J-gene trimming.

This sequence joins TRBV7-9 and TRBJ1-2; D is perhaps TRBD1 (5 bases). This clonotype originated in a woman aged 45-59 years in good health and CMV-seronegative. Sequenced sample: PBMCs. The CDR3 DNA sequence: TGTGCCAGCAGACCCGCGGGGGGAGGCTATGGCTACACCTTC. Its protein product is CASRPAGGGYGYTF.